A single TCR beta chain is shown here with its context. Its specificity is not known. The method was immunoSEQ multiplex PCR; TCRdb's version includes in-frame clones alone and lacks a portion of them. The data hold approximately 2.1 million clones, with over 85% observed a single time. This record comes from a study of shared clonotypes between healthy human individuals. About the research overall: Sampling drew on donors who were a couple of women and a few men aged 18 to 49.

The V end was cut by 0 bases, the J end by 2 bases, with 12 bases between. This CDR3 has 15 residues. Germline V lookup: CDR1 SGHRS, CDR2 YFSETQ. The CD4+ fraction was divided into a CD45RA+ naive subset and a CD45RA-negative memory subset. Study results and caveats: For naive CD4 cells, around 5% of clonotypes were shared across a handful of donors.

The sample taken for sequencing was naive CD4+ T cells from PBMCs. As for subset: CD45RA+ positively selected. V is TRBV5-1 and J is TRBJ2-7, with TRBD2 as a possible D gene (5 bases). This clonotype was sampled from a man younger than 35 in good health. Some clones in this sample may be carry-over from other donors' samples. The CDR3 region has the DNA TGCGCCAGCAGCTTGGTTTCTGCGGGTCCCTACGAGCAGTACTTC. It codes for CASSLVSAGPYEQYF.